This T cell receptor beta chain was sequenced during a study of cytomegalovirus exposure and HLA in healthy donors. Notes on this clone: Its antigen is undetermined.

J was trimmed by 8 bases and V by 0 bases; bases with no gene match: 9. Germline V gene lookup returns CDR1 GTSNPN and CDR2 SVGIG (reference sequence). The CDR3 extends over 17 amino acids. The PCR employed 60 Vbeta primers together with 13 Jbeta primers. The repertoire was sequenced with immunoSEQ multiplex PCR; TCRdb's copy has only in-frame clones and lacks some. The top ten hold 1.7% of the sample, which has 200,000 to 250,000 clones, more than 60% seen once. Study-level results: Cytomegalovirus association was assigned to under 200 TCR beta chains.

This TCR was recovered from a man over 45 in good health and CMV-seronegative. Sequencing was performed on PBMCs. The rearrangement uses TRBV30 and TRBJ1-6; 11 positions agree with TRBD1. As DNA, the CDR3 is TGTGCCTGGAGTGTAAGTCGAACGGGACAGGGGGATTCACCCCTCCACTTT. Amino acid sequence: CAWSVSRTGQGDSPLHF.